Following are 28 T cell receptor beta chains from one sample sequenced in a study of T cells in narcolepsy. Repertoires were generated with immunoSEQ multiplex PCR, while TCRdb's copy carries only in-frame clones and drops some. The data show about 17,000 clones, 72% seen once. Sequencing input: CD45RA- memory CD8+ T cells from PBMCs. The receptors derive from a human donor with narcolepsy.

This clone counts as medium-sized (0.01 to 0.1%). The CDR3 nucleotides are TGTGCCAGCAGGCATGCGGACAGTCATCAGCCCCAGCATTTT. Translated, it gives CASRHADSHQPQHF. The chain carries TRBV21-1 and TRBJ1-5; TRBD1, the table's D call, was not compared with the DNA. TRBV21-1 is flagged as a pseudogene. The CDR3 consists of 14 residues.

As concerns this clone: Other DNA sequences of this sample code for an identical CDR3. The genes are TRBV13 and TRBJ1-1; D unresolved. Trimming removed 1 base at V and 1 base at J, with 7 bases between. CDR1 is PRHDT and CDR2 is FYEKMQ in the germline V gene (reference sequence). The CDR3 is made up of 14 amino acids. CDR3 bases: TGTGCCAGCAGCTTAGTGGCGGAGAACACTGAAGCTTTCTTT. Amino acid sequence: CASSLVAENTEAFF.

This clone has more than one count but fewer than ten. The J gene is TRBJ2-4, the V gene TRBV15; no definite D call. Germline loops: CDR1 LNHNV, CDR2 YYDKDF (reference sequence). The CDR3 is 20 residues long. The V and J ends lost 1 base and 0 bases respectively, with 22 bases between them. CDR3 sequence: CATSRGDLGQPVLAKNIQYF. In DNA, the CDR3 is TGTGCCACCAGCAGAGGGGATCTGGGTCAGCCGGTCCTAGCCAAAAACATTCAGTACTTC.

This clone was seen a few times. The CDR3 DNA sequence: TGTGCCAGCAGTTTTTGGCAGGGAACCTCCTACGAGCAGTACTTC. It encodes CASSFWQGTSYEQYF. V usage is TRBV27 and J usage is TRBJ2-7; D may be TRBD1 (5 bases). The CDR3 runs 15 residues. Trimming took off 3 bases at V and 0 bases at J, with 12 bases between the two ends. CDR1 is MNHEY, CDR2 SMNVEV, per germline (reference sequence).

The chain links TRBV14 to TRBJ2-1, with 9 bases lining up with TRBD2. The CDR3 loop spans 14 amino acids. With V trimmed by 3 bases and J by 16 bases, 13 bases remained unmatched. The germline gives CDR1 SGHDN, CDR2 FVKESK. CDR3 residues: CASSHPLWQREEFF. For the CDR3, the DNA is TGTGCCAGCAGCCATCCCTTGTGGCAGCGGGAGGAATTCTTC.

The chain carries TRBV6-6 and TRBJ2-1; D not resolved. Germline V lookup: CDR1 MNHNY, CDR2 SVGAGI (reference sequence). CDR3 length: 12 residues. Trimming pared 0 bases from V and 8 bases from J, leaving 5 bases between. CDR3 nucleotide sequence: TGTGCCAGCAGTTACTCTGGGGATGAGCAGTTCTTC. It translates to CASSYSGDEQFF.

V gene TRBV29-1 combines with J gene TRBJ2-3; TRBD1 matches 7 bases. The CDR3 runs 14 residues. The V and J ends lost 2 bases and 2 bases, in that order; junction bases with no gene match: 4. Per germline, CDR1 SQVTM and CDR2 ANQGSEA. The CDR3 nucleotides read TGCAGCGTTGAATTAGGGACAGCCACAGATACGCAGTATTTT. This sequence encodes CSVELGTATDTQYF.

The J gene is TRBJ1-2, the V gene TRBV11-2; D is possibly TRBD1 (6 bases). The CDR3 length is 16 residues. The V gene's germline CDR1 is SGHAT and CDR2 FQNNGV. Trimming removed 5 bases from V and 4 bases from J, with 20 bases in between. In DNA, the CDR3 is TGTGCCAGCAGCCCCGACGGTCAGGGGCCTCTCTATGGCTACACCTTC. Protein: CASSPDGQGPLYGYTF.

The sample holds a few counts of this clone. The chain employs TRBV25-1 and TRBJ2-5, with 7 nucleotides matching TRBD2. J gave up 9 bases and V 6 bases, and 19 bases lay outside the gene matches. The CDR3 is made up of 16 amino acids. The germline V gene has CDR1 MGHDK and CDR2 SYGVNS. CDR3 DNA: TGTGCCAGCAGCGCAAAGGGAGGGGCCAGGGCGGAACCCCAGTACTTC. It codes for CASSAKGGARAEPQYF.

The J gene is TRBJ2-3, the V gene TRBV7-2; tentatively, D is TRBD1 or TRBD2 (7 bases each). Trimming pared 4 bases from V and 1 base from J, leaving 12 bases between. Germline CDR1 reads SGHTA; CDR2 reads FQGNSA. The CDR3 sequence is 15 residues long. CDR3 in DNA: TGTGCCAGCAGCTCCCAGGGGGGGGGCACAGATACGCAGTATTTT. Amino acids: CASSSQGGGTDTQYF.

The J gene is TRBJ1-2, the V gene TRBV5-1; possible D gene TRBD1, 5 bases. The germline gives CDR1 SGHRS, CDR2 YFSETQ. Trimming took 4 bases from V and 5 from J, leaving 15 bases between them. The CDR3 covers 14 residues. This chain's CDR3 is CASSPPGTAYGYTF. DNA of the CDR3: TGCGCCAGCAGCCCTCCTGGGACCGCATATGGCTACACCTTC.

This clone showed up just a few times. The chain is built from TRBV6-6 and TRBJ2-1, with D tentatively TRBD2 (5 bases). CDR3 length: 12 residues. Germline CDR1 reads MNHNY; CDR2 reads SVGAGI (reference sequence). Trimming left V 7 bases short and J 7 bases short, with 11 bases between. This chain's CDR3 is CASTYGENEQFF. CDR3 bases: TGTGCCAGCACCTACGGGGAAAATGAGCAGTTCTTC.

V and J are TRBV7-8 and TRBJ2-7; the match to TRBD2 covers 7 bases. The CDR3 is 15 amino acids. J gave up 2 bases and V 4 bases, and 8 bases lay outside the gene matches. Germline V CDR1 and CDR2: SGHVS, FQNEAQ. The CDR3 DNA reads as TGTGCCAGCAGCTCCGCTAGCGGAGGTACCTACGAGCAGTACTTC. Encoded protein: CASSSASGGTYEQYF.

This clone came up a few times. The chain combines TRBV6-1 with TRBJ2-3, with 7 nucleotides matching TRBD2. The J segment lost 0 bases and the V segment lost 6 bases, leaving 6 bases of the junction unmatched. The germline V gene encodes CDR1 MNHNS and CDR2 SASEGT. The CDR3 extends over 15 amino acids. The CDR3 loop reads CASSYGGTSTDTQYF. The CDR3 region has the DNA TGTGCCAGCAGCTACGGGGGGACTAGCACAGATACGCAGTATTTT.

The rearrangement links TRBV2 to TRBJ2-5, with 11 bases lining up with TRBD2. Germline assignment: CDR1 SNHLY and CDR2 FYNNEI. The CDR3 consists of 15 residues. V dropped 6 bases and J dropped 5; count of bases not matched to a gene: 8. CDR3 protein: CASRELAGEGETQYF. CDR3 DNA: TGTGCCAGCAGGGAACTAGCGGGGGAGGGGGAGACCCAGTACTTC.

This clone was found once. The chain carries TRBV2 and TRBJ2-7, with D maybe TRBD1 (6 bases). Germline V gene data show CDR1 as SNHLY and CDR2 as FYNNEI. The CDR3 is 14 amino acids. Trimming removed 6 bases from V and 2 bases from J, with 14 bases in between. The CDR3 is CASSWTEMAYEQYF. The CDR3 DNA reads TGTGCCAGCAGCTGGACAGAAATGGCCTACGAGCAGTACTTC.

The V and J genes are TRBV4-1 and TRBJ2-1; D is undetermined. Deletions cut 1 base from V and 9 bases from J, with 16 bases between. The CDR3 runs to 15 residues. Per germline, CDR1 MGHRA and CDR2 YSYEKL. The CDR3 is CASSQVLGTSGEQFF. The CDR3 DNA reads as TGCGCCAGCAGCCAAGTGCTGGGTACGTCGGGTGAGCAGTTCTTC.

The V gene is TRBV7-6, the J gene TRBJ2-3, with D uncertain. This CDR3 spans 12 amino acids. Trimming cost V 5 bases and J 5 bases, with 8 bases left between them. Germline-derived CDR1 and CDR2 are SGHVS and FNYEAQ. The CDR3 protein is CASSPDLDTQYF. Here the CDR3 DNA reads TGTGCCAGCAGCCCGGATTTAGATACGCAGTATTTT.

This sequence joins TRBV5-1 and TRBJ2-5, with D perhaps matching TRBD1 (5 bases). Germline values: CDR1 SGHRS, CDR2 YFSETQ. Trimming shortened V by 3 bases and J by 2 bases, and 14 bases separated the two germline ends. The CDR3 length is 15 residues. DNA of the CDR3: TGCGCCAGCAGCTGGCCCCCCTCAGGGCAAGAGACCCAGTACTTC. Protein product: CASSWPPSGQETQYF.

This clone was counted between two and nine times. Other DNA sequences in this sample translate to the same CDR3. V usage is TRBV7-9 and J usage is TRBJ2-2; D not certain. Germline CDR1 and CDR2: SEHNR and FQNEAQ (reference sequence). The CDR3 contains 12 residues. The V end lost 1 base, the J end lost 6 bases, and 3 bases lay between the germline ends. CDR3 DNA: TGTGCCAGCAGCTTAGGGGCCGGGGAGCTGTTTTTT. Translation: CASSLGAGELFF.

Here the CDR3 DNA reads TGTGCCAGCAGCCAAGGAGCCCGGGAACAAGAGACCCAGTACTTC. Translation: CASSQGAREQETQYF. This chain links TRBV14 with TRBJ2-5, with a tentative D call TRBD2 (5 bases). Germline CDR1 SGHDN, CDR2 FVKESK. The V end lost 1 base, the J end lost 2 bases, and 11 bases lay between the germline ends. The length of the CDR3 is 15 residues.

The CDR3 sequence: CASSVLAGHQETQYF. The CDR3 bases are TGTGCCAGCAGTGTACTAGCGGGCCACCAAGAGACCCAGTACTTC. The chain combines TRBV6-5 with TRBJ2-5; 9 bases agree with TRBD2. Germline V gives CDR1 MNHEY, CDR2 SVGAGI. This CDR3 region has 15 residues. V lost 5 bases, J lost 0 bases, and 4 bases stayed unmatched.

This chain connects TRBV7-9 to TRBJ1-1, with 7 bases lining up with TRBD1. With 2 bases clipped from V and 6 bases from J, the junction kept 12 bases outside the gene matches. Germline V CDR1 and CDR2: SEHNR, FQNEAQ (reference sequence). The CDR3 consists of 16 residues. The CDR3 sequence: CASSLWDEGASPEAFF. The CDR3 DNA is TGTGCCAGCAGCTTATGGGACGAGGGGGCATCCCCTGAAGCTTTCTTT.

The gene calls are TRBV9 and TRBJ2-1; 9 bases agree with TRBD1. Germline V gene lookup returns CDR1 SGDLS and CDR2 YYNGEE. V dropped 4 bases and J dropped 8; count of bases not matched to a gene: 10. CDR3 length: 15 amino acids. The CDR3 DNA is TGTGCCAGCAGCTCAATCCGGGACAGGGAGGATGAGCAGTTCTTC. It is translated as CASSSIRDREDEQFF.

This chain uses TRBV2 with TRBJ2-7; no definite D call. With 8 bases removed from V and 6 bases from J, the gap between germline ends came to 14 bases. Per the germline V gene, CDR1 is SNHLY and CDR2 is FYNNEI. CDR3 size: 12 residues. The CDR3 reads CASELLVLEQYF. DNA for the CDR3: TGTGCCAGCGAACTCTTGGTGCTCGAGCAGTACTTC. Variable domain in full (rest from reference TRBV2 and TRBJ2-7): EPEVTQTPSHQVTQMGQEVILRCVPISNHLYFYWYRQILGQKVEFLVSFYNNEISEKSEIFDDQFSVERPDGSNFTLKIRSTKLEDSAMYFCASELLVLEQYFGPGTRLTVT.

This clone appeared a few times. The chain is built from TRBV7-9 and TRBJ1-4; TRBD1 matches at 9 bases. V lost 1 base and J lost 10; bases outside the gene matches: 4. This CDR3 comprises 14 residues. Per germline, CDR1 SEHNR and CDR2 FQNEAQ (reference sequence). The CDR3, as DNA: TGTGCCAGCAGCTTAGGGGACAGGGTGGGAAAACTGTTTTTT. This translates into CASSLGDRVGKLFF.

About this clone itself: A read error may explain this, as a much larger clone is one base away. The gene calls are TRBV6-5 and TRBJ1-1; D remains unclear. CDR1 is MNHEY and CDR2 is SVGAGI in the germline V gene. CDR3 size: 13 residues. The V end was cut by 6 bases, the J end by 0 bases, with 8 bases between. CDR3 coding DNA: TGTGCCAGCAGCCTGGGGTTGAACACTGAAGCTTTCTTT. Its translation: CASSLGLNTEAFF.

This clone was seen a handful of times. This chain uses TRBV27 with TRBJ1-4; D not certain. This CDR3 spans 11 amino acids. CDR1 and CDR2 (germline): MNHEY, SMNVEV (reference sequence). V was shortened by 11 bases and J by 6 bases, with 10 bases between the two germline ends. CDR3 DNA sequence: TGTGCCTGCGGCGTAGATGAAAAACTGTTTTTT. Translated, it gives CACGVDEKLFF.